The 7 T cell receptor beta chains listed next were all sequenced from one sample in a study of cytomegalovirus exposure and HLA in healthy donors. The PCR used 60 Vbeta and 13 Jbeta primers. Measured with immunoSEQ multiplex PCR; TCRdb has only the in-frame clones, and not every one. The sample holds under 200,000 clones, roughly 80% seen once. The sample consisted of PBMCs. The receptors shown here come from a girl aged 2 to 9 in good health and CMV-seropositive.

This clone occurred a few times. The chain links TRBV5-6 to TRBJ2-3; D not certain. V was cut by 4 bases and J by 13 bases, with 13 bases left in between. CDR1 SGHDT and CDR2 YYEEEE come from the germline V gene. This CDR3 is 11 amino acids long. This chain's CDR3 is CASSQDSVKYF. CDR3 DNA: TGTGCCAGCAGCCAAGACTCAGTCAAGTATTTT.

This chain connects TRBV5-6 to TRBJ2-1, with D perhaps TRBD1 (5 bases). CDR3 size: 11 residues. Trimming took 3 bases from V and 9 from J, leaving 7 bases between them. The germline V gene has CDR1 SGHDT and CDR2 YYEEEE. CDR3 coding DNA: TGTGCCAGCAGCTCACAGGTTGAGCAGTTCTTC. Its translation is CASSSQVEQFF.

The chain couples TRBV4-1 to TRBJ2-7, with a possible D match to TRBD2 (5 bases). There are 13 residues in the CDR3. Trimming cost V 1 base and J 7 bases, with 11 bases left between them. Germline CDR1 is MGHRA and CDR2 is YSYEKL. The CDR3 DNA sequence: TGCGCCAGCAGCCAAGGCCCCTGGAGGGAGCAGTACTTC. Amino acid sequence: CASSQGPWREQYF.

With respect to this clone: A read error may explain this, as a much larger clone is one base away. CDR3 sequence reads: CASSEAGGDNEQFF. The CDR3 coding sequence is TGTGCCAGCAGTGAAGCGGGAGGGGACAATGAGCAGTTCTTC. This rearrangement joins TRBV2 to TRBJ2-1, with 7 bases matching TRBD2. The ends lost 0 bases at V and 5 bases at J; junction bases unmatched: 1. Germline lookup yields CDR1 SNHLY and CDR2 FYNNEI. The length of the CDR3 is 14 residues. Drawing the rest from reference TRBV2 and TRBJ2-1, the complete variable domain is EPEVTQTPSHQVTQMGQEVILRCVPISNHLYFYWYRQILGQKVEFLVSFYNNEISEKSEIFDDQFSVERPDGSNFTLKIRSTKLEDSAMYFCASSEAGGDNEQFFGPGTRLTVL.

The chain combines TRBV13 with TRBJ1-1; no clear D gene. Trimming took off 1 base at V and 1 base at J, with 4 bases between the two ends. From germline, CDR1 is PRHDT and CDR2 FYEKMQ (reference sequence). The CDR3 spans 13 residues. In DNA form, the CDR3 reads TGTGCCAGCAGCTTAGACTCGAACACTGAAGCTTTCTTT. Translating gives CASSLDSNTEAFF. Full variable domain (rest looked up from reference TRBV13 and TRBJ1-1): AAGVIQSPRHLIKEKRETATLKCYPIPRHDTVYWYQQGPGQDPQFLISFYEKMQSDKGSIPDRFSAQQFSDYHSELNMSSLELGDSALYFCASSLDSNTEAFFGQGTRLTVV.

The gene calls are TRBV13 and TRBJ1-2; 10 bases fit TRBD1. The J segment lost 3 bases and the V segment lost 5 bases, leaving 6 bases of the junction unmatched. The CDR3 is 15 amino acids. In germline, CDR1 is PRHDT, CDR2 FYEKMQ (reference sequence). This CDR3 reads CASSPRQGADYGYTF. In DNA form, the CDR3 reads TGTGCCAGCAGCCCTCGACAGGGGGCAGACTATGGCTACACCTTC. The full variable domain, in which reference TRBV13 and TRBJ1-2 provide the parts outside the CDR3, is AAGVIQSPRHLIKEKRETATLKCYPIPRHDTVYWYQQGPGQDPQFLISFYEKMQSDKGSIPDRFSAQQFSDYHSELNMSSLELGDSALYFCASSPRQGADYGYTFGSGTRLTVV.

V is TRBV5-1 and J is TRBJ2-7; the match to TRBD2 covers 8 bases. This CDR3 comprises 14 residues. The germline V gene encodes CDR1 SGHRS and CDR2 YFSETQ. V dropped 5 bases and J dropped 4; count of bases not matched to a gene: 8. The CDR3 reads CASSKREIKYEQYF. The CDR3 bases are TGCGCCAGCAGTAAGCGGGAGATTAAGTACGAGCAGTACTTC.